The sequence of this T cell receptor (beta chain) was determined in a study of blood T cell repertoires in COVID-19 (dated by TCRdb to 2018 to 2021). Context from the whole study: Recovered participants in ImmuneRACE Cohort 3 were defined as having two consecutive negative NP/OP PCR tests, clearance from a healthcare professional, or resolution of symptoms. The collaborator samples originated in the United States, Italy and Spain and spanned the acute and convalescent phases of COVID-19. The material from the prospective study consisted of cDNA or gDNA derived from T cells, B-cell-depleted T cells, or PBMCs. Deeply sampled blood TCRbeta repertoires from subjects exposed to, actively infected with, or recovered from COVID-19 were included in the dataset. The repertoires were made available in a free public database intended to serve as a resource for research on the immune response to SARS-CoV-2. Samples were obtained from the ongoing ImmuneRACE study (first 160 participants) and from roughly 1,300 subjects provided by 6 global collaborators. The sample metadata nearly always contained a de-identified subject ID, COVID-19 status, age in years and sex. Where available, HLA class I and class II types were obtained from metadata supplied by the sample provider rather than from assay-based typing.

This clone was found a few times. Its binding antigen is unknown. Base-call qualities are not available, and no considerably larger clone is one nucleotide away. In the prospective study, participants were 18 to 89 years old, resided in 24 geographic areas of the United States, and were enrolled through a virtual design. In the prospective study, participants were assigned to cohorts based on the clinical history participants reported in a screening survey and a study questionnaire. In the prospective study, mobile phlebotomists collected whole blood, serum and a nasopharyngeal or oropharyngeal swab from each participant. Over an approximately 2-month period, participants in the prospective study had the option of providing additional blood draws and questionnaires. Before DNA extraction, prospective study blood samples were shipped either frozen or at room temperature. The immunoSEQ Assay, a bias-controlled multiplex PCR, was used to amplify TCRbeta CDR3 regions from genomic DNA. Concerning the study's data processing: The number of nucleated cells in each sample was estimated from the amplification of reference gene primers within the assay. Sequence reads were collapsed and filtered to measure the absolute abundance of every unique TCRbeta CDR3 rearrangement. Productive Simpson clonality was computed per sample as the square root of Simpson's diversity index over productive rearrangements. TCRdb stores this immuneACCESS table with in-frame sequences only. Part of the clones is absent; in the studies checked, under half of the shortfall reflects unresolved V genes, and no reason is known for the rest. Clonal size and the V and J genes are those of that table, whereas D and trimming came from the DNA. The sample yields 200,000 to 250,000 clones; around nine tenths were counted once. Approximately 7.2% of the sample goes to the ten largest clones.

The paper's findings and limits, for the study overall: How much clinical and demographic metadata was included differed by source and by participant, and the metadata was provided uncurated.

The source is a man aged 25 to 40 in a cohort exposed to, infected with or recovered from COVID-19 (not recorded which). The sample was PBMCs or T cells enriched from blood (not recorded which).

The bases are TGTGCCAGCAGTTTACCGGGAGCTGGAGATACGCAGTATTTT. Translated, it gives CASSLPGAGDTQYF. The chain couples TRBV28 to TRBJ2-3; the D gene is perhaps TRBD2, from 6 matching bases. CDR1 MDHEN and CDR2 SYDVKM were looked up in the germline V gene. The CDR3 spans 14 residues, from the cysteine through the phenylalanine. Only CDR3 DNA is held: 42 bases, read in frame from base 1. V drops 2 bases and J drops 5 bases, leaving 11 bases in between.